This TCR beta chain appears in the sequencing data of a study of T cell responses to AZD1222 COVID-19 vaccine. Generated by immunoSEQ multiplex PCR, the TCRdb table keeps only in-frame clones and is missing some. This sample yields more than 150,000 clones, of which 85% to 95% are seen a single time; 9.2% belongs to the top ten. CDR1 is SEHNR, CDR2 FQNEAQ, per germline (reference sequence). This CDR3 contains 14 residues. Trimming shortened V by 3 bases and J by 0 bases, and 6 bases separated the two germline ends. The sequence came from an adult in good health. The chain couples TRBV7-9 to TRBJ1-3; D is unresolved. Specimen: peripheral blood, collected on day 0 of AZD1222 vaccination. The CDR3 spells CASSLEHSGNTIYF. The CDR3 coding sequence is TGTGCCAGCAGCTTGGAACACTCTGGAAACACCATATATTTT.